The clone carrying this T cell receptor beta chain appeared once. The data stem from a study of control samples from healthy donors and cancer patients. The CDR3 is 20 amino acids. V was trimmed by 3 bases and J by 4 bases, leaving 27 bases between them. Germline-derived CDR1 and CDR2 are LNHDA and SQIVND (reference sequence). Only in-frame clones appear in the TCRdb table, and some are missing; sequencing was by immunoSEQ multiplex PCR. Of fewer than 120,000 clones detected, around 89% appear once; the ten largest clones hold 3.5% to 4%. The clonotype originates from a woman between 55 and 75 years old with lung cancer. The chain joins TRBV19 to TRBJ2-2, with D tentatively TRBD2 (6 bases). Sequenced material: PBMCs. The CDR3 is CASSIPPYTVDSGRTGELFF. The CDR3 region has the DNA TGTGCCAGTAGTATTCCCCCCTATACCGTTGACAGCGGGCGCACCGGGGAGCTGTTTTTT.